This T cell receptor (beta chain) was retrieved from a study of cytomegalovirus exposure and HLA in healthy donors. Libraries were prepared by immunoSEQ multiplex PCR; TCRdb keeps only in-frame clonotypes and omits some of them. Altogether 150,000 to 200,000 clones are present, around 88% being singletons, with the ten largest covering about 2.3%. Regarding the study as a whole: The tendency of first-cohort TCR clusters to co-occur in the roughly 130 validation repertoires emerged from a later analysis.

Remarks on this clone: Antigen specificity is unknown.

The CDR3 spans 14 residues. In germline, CDR1 is SGHRS, CDR2 YFSETQ. V shed 4 bases and J shed 0 bases, with 7 bases lying between them. The sequence derives from a woman under 30 in good health and CMV-seronegative. The genes are TRBV5-1 and TRBJ2-2, with unresolved D. The specimen was PBMCs. CDR3 coding DNA: TGCGCCAGCAGCCCTACGACGAACACCGGGGAGCTGTTTTTT. It is translated as CASSPTTNTGELFF.